The next 17 T cell receptor beta chains were all read from a single sample in a study of CD8+ T cells in alopecia areata. Reverse transcribed after extraction, RNA yielded cDNA as the sequencing template. Repertoires were generated with immunoSEQ multiplex PCR, while TCRdb's copy carries only in-frame clones and drops some. Of 50,000 to 65,000 clones in the sample, just over 45% are singletons; the top ten hold around 21%. Treatment of the sample: oral pan-JAK inhibitor, 5-10 mg twice daily. The sequencing used CD8+ T cells sorted from blood, collected around week 37, from a patient treated with tofacitinib. Source of these receptors: a human donor with alopecia areata.

The genes are TRBV29-1 and TRBJ2-6; 9 bases align to TRBD1. The CDR3 contains 16 residues. Germline trimming cut 7 bases from V and 0 bases from J; bases unmatched to any gene: 7. CDR1 and CDR2 from the germline V gene are SQVTM and ANQGSEA. The CDR3 bases are TGCAGCGCCTGGGACAGGGATAGCTCTGGGGCCAACGTCCTGACTTTC. Translation: CSAWDRDSSGANVLTF. Together with reference TRBV29-1 and TRBJ2-6, the CDR3 gives the full variable domain: SAVISQKPSRDICQRGTSLTIQCQVDSQVTMMFWYRQQPGQSLTLIATANQGSEATYESGFVIDKFPISRPNLTFSTLTVSNMSPEDSSIYLCSAWDRDSSGANVLTFGAGSRLTVL.

This clone occurred once. This rearrangement joins TRBV5-1 to TRBJ2-7; the match to TRBD2 covers 7 bases. The CDR3 totals 14 residues. CDR1 and CDR2 from the germline V gene are SGHRS and YFSETQ. With V trimmed by 4 bases and J by 1 base, 5 bases remained unmatched. The CDR3 protein is CASSAGAGSYEQYF. The CDR3 DNA follows: TGCGCCAGCAGCGCCGGAGCGGGATCCTACGAGCAGTACTTC.

The gene calls are TRBV18 and TRBJ2-7; no reliable D call. Trimming stripped 5 bases from V and 2 bases from J, with 4 bases between. Looked up from germline, CDR1 is KGHSH and CDR2 is LQKENI. The CDR3 has 11 amino acids. The CDR3 nucleotides read TGTGCCAGCTCAGCAGCCTACGAGCAGTACTTC. This gives the protein CASSAAYEQYF.

This chain uses TRBV30 with TRBJ2-7; maybe TRBD1 (5 bases). This CDR3 is 13 amino acids long. Germline loops: CDR1 GTSNPN, CDR2 SVGIG (reference sequence). Between the trimmed V and J ends, which lost 3 bases and 0 bases, there was a span of 9 bases. CDR3 residues: CAWRDTYSYEQYF. Here the CDR3 DNA reads TGTGCCTGGAGGGACACCTACTCCTACGAGCAGTACTTC.

This clone was picked up a small number of times. The chain joins TRBV5-1 to TRBJ2-7; D possibly corresponds to TRBD2 (6 bases). CDR1 is SGHRS and CDR2 is YFSETQ in the germline V gene. The CDR3 loop spans 15 amino acids. Deletions cut 3 bases from V and 6 bases from J, with 19 bases between. The CDR3 protein is CASSWAGGEAVEQYF. CDR3 DNA sequence: TGCGCCAGCAGCTGGGCAGGAGGGGAAGCGGTCGAGCAGTACTTC.

Details on this clone: The sample contains more than one DNA sequence encoding this CDR3. The CDR3 loop is CASSELHRGAEQFF. For the CDR3, the DNA is TGTGCCAGCAGCGAGCTTCACAGGGGCGCTGAGCAGTTCTTC. This chain joins TRBV25-1 and TRBJ2-1; 7 bases are a match to TRBD1. Germline V gene lookup returns CDR1 MGHDK and CDR2 SYGVNS. J lost 9 bases, V lost 6 bases, and 11 bases had no gene match. CDR3 size: 14 residues.

This clone has more than one count but fewer than ten. The genes are TRBV15 and TRBJ2-7; 8 bases are shared with TRBD2. V lost 5 bases to trimming and J lost 1 base; unmatched junction nucleotides: 10. This CDR3 has 16 amino acids. Germline V CDR1 and CDR2: LNHNV, YYDKDF (reference sequence). CDR3 nucleotides: TGTGCCACCAGCCTTCGGGCTAGCGGGCCATCCTACGAGCAGTACTTC. Its protein product is CATSLRASGPSYEQYF.

Concerning this clone itself: The junction shows a germline mismatch at one end, possibly a read error. The same CDR3 arises from other DNA sequences in this sample as well. The chain recombines TRBV25-1 with TRBJ2-4, with TRBD2 as a possible D gene (6 bases). CDR1 MGHDK and CDR2 SYGVNS come from the germline V gene. CDR3 size: 15 residues. The CDR3 is CASSDQGLASDIQYF. DNA of the CDR3: TGTGCCAGTAGTGATCAAGGTCTAGCGAGCGACATTCAGTACTTC.

The V and J genes are TRBV29-1 and TRBJ2-1; the match to TRBD2 covers 15 bases. After removal of 3 bases from V and 6 bases from J, the junction contained 18 bases not matched to a gene. The CDR3 extends over 20 amino acids. Germline lookup yields CDR1 SQVTM and CDR2 ANQGSEA. The CDR3 region has the DNA TGCAGCGTTGACGGACTAGCGGGAGGGTTTCCCTCCCTATCGGGCAATGAGCAGTTCTTC. Its translation is CSVDGLAGGFPSLSGNEQFF.

This clone was detected a few times. This chain connects TRBV27 to TRBJ2-5; D ambiguous. Per germline, CDR1 MNHEY and CDR2 SMNVEV (reference sequence). The CDR3 is 14 amino acids. Trimming stripped 5 bases from V and 0 bases from J, with 10 bases between. CDR3 loop: CASSPSPNQETQYF. CDR3 in DNA: TGTGCCAGCAGTCCATCCCCCAACCAAGAGACCCAGTACTTC.

The genes are TRBV29-1 and TRBJ2-2; unclear D gene. The V end was cut by 5 bases, the J end by 6 bases, with 13 bases between. This CDR3 has 13 residues. Per the germline V gene, CDR1 is SQVTM and CDR2 is ANQGSEA. The CDR3 is CSVLGPTPGELFF. The CDR3 DNA reads as TGCAGCGTTCTGGGTCCTACCCCCGGGGAGCTGTTTTTT.

This clone is judged medium-sized. This chain connects TRBV6-1 to TRBJ2-1, with 9 bases matching TRBD1. Germline V gene sequence: CDR1 MNHNS, CDR2 SASEGT. This CDR3 is 15 amino acids long. This CDR3 reads CATQTTGGTGNEQFF. CDR3 in DNA: TGTGCAACTCAAACGACAGGGGGTACTGGAAATGAGCAGTTCTTC.

The CDR3 DNA sequence: TGTGCCAGCAGTTTACGGGGCCCTACCTACGAGCAGTACTTC. Residues: CASSLRGPTYEQYF. This rearrangement joins TRBV27 to TRBJ2-7, with D perhaps assigned TRBD1 or TRBD2 (5 bases each). V gave up 2 bases and J gave up 2 bases, with 10 bases separating them. The CDR3 runs to 14 residues. CDR1 MNHEY and CDR2 SMNVEV come from the germline V gene (reference sequence).

The V call is TRBV5-1, the J call TRBJ2-1; TRBD2 aligns across 14 bases. The CDR3 has 15 amino acids. Germline assignment: CDR1 SGHRS and CDR2 YFSETQ. V shed 4 bases and J 8 bases; nucleotides not matched to a gene: 5. The CDR3 nucleotides read TGCGCCAGCAGCCCCGGACTAGCGGGAGGCGATGAGCAGTTCTTC. Encoded protein: CASSPGLAGGDEQFF.

The chain uses TRBV7-8 and TRBJ2-4; D might be TRBD1 (5 bases). There are 13 residues in the CDR3. The germline V gene encodes CDR1 SGHVS and CDR2 FQNEAQ. V lost 1 base, J lost 8 bases, and 9 bases lay in between. In DNA, the CDR3 is TGTGCCAGCAGCTTAGGGCCCAGGGACATTCAGTACTTC. This gives the protein CASSLGPRDIQYF.

The chain employs TRBV4-2 and TRBJ2-5; D possibly corresponds to TRBD2 (6 bases). The CDR3 has 15 residues. In germline, CDR1 is LGHNA, CDR2 YNFKEQ. Trimming left V 0 bases short and J 4 bases short, with 12 bases between. The CDR3 coding sequence is TGTGCCAGCAGCCAAGACCGGGCTAGCGTAGAGACCCAGTACTTC. Translation: CASSQDRASVETQYF.

This clone has just a few counts. CDR3 protein: CASRLGGPGTEAFF. The CDR3 DNA reads as TGTGCCAGTAGATTGGGGGGGCCGGGGACTGAAGCTTTCTTT. V usage is TRBV19 and J usage is TRBJ1-1, with D possibly matching TRBD1 (6 bases). Trimming took off 6 bases at V and 5 bases at J, with 16 bases between the two ends. Germline V gene lookup returns CDR1 LNHDA and CDR2 SQIVND (reference sequence). This CDR3 region has 14 residues. Full variable domain (rest looked up from reference TRBV19 and TRBJ1-1): DGGITQSPKYLFRKEGQNVTLSCEQNLNHDAMYWYRQDPGQGLRLIYYSQIVNDFQKGDIAEGYSVSREKKESFPLTVTSAQKNPTAFYLCASRLGGPGTEAFFGQGTRLTVV.